The source of this T cell receptor (beta chain) is a study of T cells in women clearing cervical HPV infection (dated by TCRdb to 2016 to 2018). Some background on the complete study: The cases were about 27 women with histologically confirmed HPV16-related CIN3 or worse, and 2 of these cases were invasive cancers. Since only a few of the women had HLA typing available, the possibility that HLA type was acting as a confounder could not be ruled out. Blood from cases was collected at the visit where the lesion was first found, while blood from controls was collected once the infection could no longer be detected. An exploratory proof-of-principle case-control study, nested within the Guanacaste HPV Natural History Study in Costa Rica, was conducted to compare TCR repertoires across cervical HPV16 outcomes. Cases were matched to controls by age within five years and by the year the sample was collected. The parent cohort enrolled 9,000 to 13,000 women aged 18 or older in Guanacaste, Costa Rica, in 1993 to 1994 and followed the women for around 7 years. For cases, the median interval between lesion detection and blood sampling was approximately 150 days, with an interquartile range of about 85 to 210 days. Controls were 25 or so women whose single incident HPV16 infection cleared within 12 months without precancer or cancer developing. Five blinded duplicates per group were added as quality controls, giving some 60 samples: approximately 50 participants and 10 replicates. Cases had a median age of around 34 years compared with 38 for controls, and baseline characteristics showed no significant differences between the groups. Overall study outcomes, separate from this receptor: CIN3+ cases had significantly higher TCR repertoire richness than controls across sequencing depths, but evenness did not differ between the groups. Because the number of T cells per sample was unknown, the richness differences could reflect varying T-cell content rather than repertoire biology. TRBV6-7 relative abundance was lower in cases than in controls (around 0.11% versus 0.15%; Bonferroni P = 0.0008). The cross-sectional design could not show whether the associations came before the infection or were a result of it, and neither effector/memory subsets nor HPV-specific T cells were isolated. Random forest classifiers combining richness and V gene abundances distinguished cases from controls with an estimated AUC of roughly 0.81.

The CDR3 contains 15 residues, cysteine and phenylalanine counted. Sequencing covers 36 bases of the CDR3, shown here with the frame starting at base 1. From the germline V gene, CDR1 is ENHRY and CDR2 is SYGVKD. V is pruned by 4 bases and J by 5 bases, leaving 8 bases of the junction without a gene match. TCR beta CDR3 regions were amplified by multiplex PCR using the immunoSEQ assay from an average of about 1.2 ug genomic DNA per sample. The assay corrected primer bias using a complete synthetic TCR repertoire to establish an amplification baseline. Amplicons were sequenced on the Illumina platform. In the source study's methods: Sequences were error-corrected by clustering with frequency ratios and a modified nearest-neighbor algorithm, then analyzed in the immunoSEQ Analyzer with IMGT gene definitions. At each rarefaction depth, TCR richness and evenness were averaged across 20 rarefaction repeats, and any sample with fewer sequences than the depth was left out. Wilcoxon rank sum tests with FDR correction were used to compare relative abundances of V, D and J genes between the groups. Blinded duplicates gave an intraclass correlation of roughly 95% for TCR richness and an average of roughly 76% across over 65 gene segments. This is the immuneACCESS table as TCRdb keeps it, with only in-frame sequences that have V and J called. A part of the clones is gone; compared with another copy, unresolved V genes explain less than half, and the rest is unexplained. That table is the source of V, J and clone size, and D and trimming were worked out from the DNA. This sample's clone table shows around 20,000 clones. Roughly 5% of the sample is held by the ten biggest clonotypes.

Remarks on this clone: The antigen it recognizes is unknown. Read data end 3 residues before the CDR3 end; the end is taken from the germline J gene.

Every participant had a single incident cervical HPV16 infection, and women with prevalent HPV16 infections were excluded. Cervical HPV DNA was detected by MY09/MY11 PCR, and genotyping was performed by dot-blot hybridization. About 14 mL of heparinized blood was centrifuged, after which the buffy coat was aliquoted, frozen at -30 degrees C, and then stored at -80 degrees C. QIAGEN kits were used to extract genomic DNA from the buffy coat specimens. The clonotype was recovered from a woman aged 18 to 69 with a cervical HPV16 infection that either progressed to CIN3+ or cleared (not recorded which). What was sequenced was blood buffy coat. Recombination linked TRBV10-3 to TRBJ2-1; 7 bases in between match TRBD2. The CDR3 amino acid sequence is: CAISASRGDDNEQFF. The covered CDR3 bases are TGTGCCATCAGTGCCTCACGGGGGGACGACAATGAG.